This is a list of T cell receptor beta chains from one sample in a study of shared clonotypes between healthy human individuals. Repertoires were generated with immunoSEQ multiplex PCR, while TCRdb's copy carries only in-frame clones and drops some. This sample carries roughly 1,500,000 clones, approximately 98.5% of them seen once, and the ten largest clones take about 0.4%. Sequences were obtained from naive CD4+ T cells sorted from blood. The origin of the receptors is a man between 25 and 39 years old in good health. The CDR3 runs from the conserved cysteine through the conserved F or W. Each record gives: V gene, CDR3 protein.

TRBV9 | CASSVLGEGTEAFF
TRBV27 | CASTLWGTGKRTEAFF
TRBV19 | CASSLGLNQPQHF
TRBV27 | CASSLYLAGVYEQYF
TRBV5-1 | CASSFSPGQGSGSYTF
TRBV5-5 | CASQENRGSNQPQHF
TRBV15 | CATSRESGTEKELFF
TRBV27 | CASSLRGQVRFLYNEQFF
TRBV9 | CASSVRREGPTDTQYF
TRBV5-4 | CASSGGDTQYF
TRBV30 | CAWGPSGYTF
TRBV11-1 | CASSLELGFYNEQFF
TRBV11-2 | CASSLTGWDRNTIYF
TRBV4-3 | CASSRQQTRNEKLFF
TRBV21-1 | CASRFTPRTVAYEQYF
TRBV9 | CASSPQGTGQDTQYF
TRBV2 | CASIQGNEQFF
TRBV28 | CAIQQSPLYGYTF
TRBV15 | CATSRDDDIQYF
TRBV7-2 | CASYPGQGVQYF
TRBV2 | CASNPRELAYEQYF
TRBV11-3 | CASSPRTSGATDTQYF
TRBV28 | CASSLSAGDAAARGYTF
TRBV6-1 | CASSGYGTSGSDEQFF
TRBV7-6 | CASSFFAGGEGEQFF
TRBV19 | CASSLSTGGTGELFF
TRBV28 | CASFGPSYEQYF
TRBV10-1 | CASSGSEGSSYNEQFF
TRBV5-4 | CASSRGAAFTGELFF
TRBV6-1 | CASSERGQMNTEAFF
TRBV6-1 | CASSEAIWSHTGELFF
TRBV5-1 | CASSLARTGYGYTF
TRBV7-8 | CASSASGVYEQYF
TRBV5-1 | CASSLQGLGDTQYF
TRBV14 | CASSLKTGTHQHF
TRBV5-6 | CASSLHGSNYGYTF
TRBV27 | CASSLSGTRTDTQYF